This T cell receptor beta chain was captured in a study of shared T cell receptors in the human thymus. CDR3 length: 14 residues. The germline CDR1 and CDR2 sequences are MGHRA and YSYEKL. V shed 5 bases and J 2 bases; nucleotides not matched to a gene: 4. TCRdb keeps only in-frame clones here, not all; method: immunoSEQ multiplex PCR. This repertoire shows fewer than 700,000 clones, more than 75% found once; its top ten account for over 0.008%. These sequences were also reported in another study, on human thymus T cells.

The TCR was taken from a boy less than two years old with a congenital heart defect. The specimen was thymocytes. The rearrangement joins TRBV4-1 to TRBJ1-2, with 8 bases identical to TRBD1. The CDR3 sequence: CASSGGTGNYGYTF. The CDR3 DNA is TGCGCCAGCAGCGGAGGGACAGGAAACTATGGCTACACCTTC.